This paragraph reports one TCR beta chain. The time point is: after neoadjuvant nivolumab, at surgical resection. Cohort: HPV-negative, locally advanced oral cavity squamous cell carcinoma patients. Blood cells were analyzed directly, without culture or expansion. This specimen belongs to a study of neoadjuvant anti-PD-1 for oral cavity cancer. Study-wide background: Patients without progression received a fourth nivolumab dose around day 43, then surgical resection on days 50-56.

Blood libraries mostly used approximately 450 ng genomic DNA, six replicates each. Sequencing was performed with immunoSEQ multiplex PCR; in TCRdb, only in-frame clones are kept and a portion is missing. The sample holds roughly 32,000 clones, about 80% seen once. This clonotype originated in a person aged 35-79 years with oral cavity squamous cell carcinoma. The sequenced sample was PBMCs, obtained after nivolumab (anti-PD-1) treatment.

The CDR3 is CASSQTLAGGTYNEQFF. The CDR3 DNA sequence: TGTGCCAGCAGCCAGACTTTAGCGGGGGGAACCTACAATGAGCAGTTCTTC. The chain links TRBV4-2 to TRBJ2-1; 10 nucleotides line up with TRBD2. The junction had 7 bases not matched to a gene; V was cut back by 3 bases and J by 2 bases. The CDR3 is made up of 17 amino acids. CDR1 and CDR2 (germline): LGHNA, YNFKEQ.